This T cell receptor beta chain was retrieved from a study of blood T cell repertoires in COVID-19. Overall study context: PBMCs, B-cell-depleted T cells, or T cells were the source of the cDNA or gDNA that made up the material.

CDR3 length: 19 residues. V was shortened by 3 bases and J by 4 bases, with 27 bases between the two germline ends. Germline CDR1 is MGHRA and CDR2 is YSYEKL. Profiling relied on immunoSEQ multiplex PCR, and the TCRdb table lists in-frame clones only, not all of them. The repertoire consists of about 270,000 clones, with roughly 85% occurring once and the leading ten covering approximately 10%. The clonotype comes from a woman between 65 and 79 years old with acute or convalescent COVID-19. What was sequenced was peripheral blood. The V gene is TRBV4-1, the J gene TRBJ1-1; D gene ambiguous. CDR3 loop: CASSHGVSVVAGSTTEAFF. The CDR3, as DNA: TGCGCCAGCAGCCACGGGGTGTCGGTGGTCGCGGGTTCGACCACTGAAGCTTTCTTT.